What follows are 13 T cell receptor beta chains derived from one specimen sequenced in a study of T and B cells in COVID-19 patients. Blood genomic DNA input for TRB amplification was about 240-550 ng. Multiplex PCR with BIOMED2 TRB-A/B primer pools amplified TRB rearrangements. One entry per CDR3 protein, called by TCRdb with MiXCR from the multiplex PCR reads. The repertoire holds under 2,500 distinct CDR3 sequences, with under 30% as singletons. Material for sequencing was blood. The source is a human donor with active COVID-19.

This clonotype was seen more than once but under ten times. The DNA for the CDR3 is TGTGCCAGCAGCTTAGACAGGGGGGGGTATGAAAAACTGTTTTTT. Residues: CASSLDRGGYEKLFF. The V and J genes are TRBV6-5 and TRBJ1-4; TRBD1 matches 9 bases. Germline loops: CDR1 MNHEY, CDR2 SVGAGI. The CDR3 totals 15 residues. The V and J ends lost 6 bases and 6 bases, in that order; junction bases with no gene match: 8.

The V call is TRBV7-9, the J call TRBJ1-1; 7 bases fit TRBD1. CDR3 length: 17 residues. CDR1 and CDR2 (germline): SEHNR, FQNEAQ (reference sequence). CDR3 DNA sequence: TGTGTCAGAAGTCCCTTCGCGAGGGGGCGCAGGAACACTGAAGCTTTCTTT. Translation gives CVRSPFARGRRNTEAFF.

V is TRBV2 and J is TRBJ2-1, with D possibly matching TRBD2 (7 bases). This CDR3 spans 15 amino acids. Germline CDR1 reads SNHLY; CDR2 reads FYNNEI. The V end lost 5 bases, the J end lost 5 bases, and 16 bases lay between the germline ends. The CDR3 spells CASSRGWGGNNEQFF. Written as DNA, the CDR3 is TGTGCCAGCAGTCGTGGGTGGGGGGGCAACAATGAGCAGTTCTTC.

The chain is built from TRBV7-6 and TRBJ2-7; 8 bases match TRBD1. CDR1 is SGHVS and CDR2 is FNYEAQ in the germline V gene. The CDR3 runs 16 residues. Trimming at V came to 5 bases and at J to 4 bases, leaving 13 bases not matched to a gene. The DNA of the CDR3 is TGTGCCAGCAGCGCCTCCCCCCAGGGGGCTAAATACGAGCAGTACTTC. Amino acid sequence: CASSASPQGAKYEQYF. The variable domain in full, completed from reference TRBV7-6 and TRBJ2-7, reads GAGVSQSPRYKVTKRGQDVALRCDPISGHVSLYWYRQALGQGPEFLTYFNYEAQQDKSGLPNDRFSAERPEGSISTLTIQRTEQRDSAMYRCASSASPQGAKYEQYFGPGTRLTVT.

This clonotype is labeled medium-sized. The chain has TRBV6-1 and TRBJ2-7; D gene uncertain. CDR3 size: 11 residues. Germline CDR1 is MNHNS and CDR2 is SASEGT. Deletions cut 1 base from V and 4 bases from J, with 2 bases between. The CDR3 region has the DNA TGTGCCAGCAGTGAAGGGTACGAGCAGTACTTC. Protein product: CASSEGYEQYF.

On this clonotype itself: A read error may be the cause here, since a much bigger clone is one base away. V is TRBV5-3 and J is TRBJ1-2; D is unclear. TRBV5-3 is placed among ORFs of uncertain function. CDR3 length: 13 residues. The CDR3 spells CASSLSRNYGYTF. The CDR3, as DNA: TGTGCCAGCAGCTTGTCCAGGAACTATGGCTACACCTTC.

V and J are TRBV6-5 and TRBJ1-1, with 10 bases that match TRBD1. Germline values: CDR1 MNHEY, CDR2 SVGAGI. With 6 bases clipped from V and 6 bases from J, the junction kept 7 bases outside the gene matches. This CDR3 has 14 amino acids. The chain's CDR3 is CASRGQGVIAEAFF. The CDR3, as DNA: TGTGCCAGCAGAGGACAGGGGGTGATTGCTGAAGCTTTCTTT.

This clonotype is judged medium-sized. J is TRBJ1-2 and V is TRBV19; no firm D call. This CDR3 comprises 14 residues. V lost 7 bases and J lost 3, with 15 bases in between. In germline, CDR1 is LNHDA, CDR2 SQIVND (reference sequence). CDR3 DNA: TGTGCCAGTAAAGATGGGCCCAGAGACTATGGCTACACCTTC. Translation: CASKDGPRDYGYTF.

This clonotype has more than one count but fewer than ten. The CDR3 sequence is CSGDRYQETQYF. CDR3 DNA sequence: TGCAGCGGCGACAGGTACCAAGAGACCCAGTACTTC. The rearrangement uses TRBV20-1 and TRBJ2-5; a weak D match, TRBD1 (6 bases). The CDR3 is 12 amino acids. Germline-derived CDR1 and CDR2 are DFQATT and SNEGSKA (reference sequence).

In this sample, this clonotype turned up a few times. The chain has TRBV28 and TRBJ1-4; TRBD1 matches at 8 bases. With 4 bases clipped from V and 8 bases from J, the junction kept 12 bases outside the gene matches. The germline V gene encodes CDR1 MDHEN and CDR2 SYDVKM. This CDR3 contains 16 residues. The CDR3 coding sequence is TGTGCCAGCAGTTCCCCTTCCGGGACAGGTCCCGAAAAACTGTTTTTT. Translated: CASSSPSGTGPEKLFF.

The CDR3 nucleotides read TGCAGTGCCCAGGGAAAGGTCGAGCTGTTTTTT. This gives the protein CSAQGKVELFF. The chain uses TRBV20-1 and TRBJ2-2; the D gene is possibly TRBD1 (5 bases). The CDR3 extends over 11 amino acids. CDR1 and CDR2 from the germline V gene are DFQATT and SNEGSKA (reference sequence). V gave up 6 bases and J gave up 11 bases, with 13 bases separating them.

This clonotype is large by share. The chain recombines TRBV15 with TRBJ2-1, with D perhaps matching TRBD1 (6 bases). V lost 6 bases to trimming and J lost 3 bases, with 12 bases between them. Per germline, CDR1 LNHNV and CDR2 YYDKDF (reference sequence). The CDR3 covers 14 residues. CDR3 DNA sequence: TGTGCCACCAGTGGGACACACTACTACAATGAGCAGTTCTTC. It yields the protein CATSGTHYYNEQFF.

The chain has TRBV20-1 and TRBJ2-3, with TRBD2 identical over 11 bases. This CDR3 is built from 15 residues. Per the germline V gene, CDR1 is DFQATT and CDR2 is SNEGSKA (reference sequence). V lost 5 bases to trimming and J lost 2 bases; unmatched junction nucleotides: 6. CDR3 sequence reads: CSADSGRGFTDTQYF. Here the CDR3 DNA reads TGCAGTGCTGATAGCGGGAGGGGTTTCACAGATACGCAGTATTTT.